This paragraph reports one TCR beta chain. It lacks a known antigen. Base qualities are not recorded, but no much larger clone differs from it by a single base. Between the V and J ends, shortened by 5 bases and 4 bases respectively, the junction contains 12 bases. CDR1 and CDR2, per the germline V gene (reference sequence), are LNHNV and YYDKDF. The cysteine opens and the phenylalanine closes a CDR3 of 14 amino acids. Here the CDR3 DNA is all that survives: 42 bases in frame from base 1. The data belong to a study of blood T cell repertoires in COVID-19 (dated by TCRdb to about 2020). Notes on the research overall: Samples from collaborators originated in the United States, Italy and Spain and spanned both the acute and convalescent phases of COVID-19. The prospective study material was composed of cDNA or gDNA derived from T cells, B-cell-depleted T cells, or PBMCs. The dataset comprised deeply sampled blood TCRbeta repertoires from subjects exposed to, actively infected with, or recovered from COVID-19. A freely available public database, intended as a resource for researchers studying the immune response to SARS-CoV-2, is where the repertoires were released. Samples came from the ongoing ImmuneRACE study (first 160 participants) plus 1,254 subjects from 6 global collaborators. Nearly every sample came with metadata listing a de-identified subject ID, COVID-19 status, age in years and sex. Where HLA class I and class II types were available, the types were taken from metadata supplied by the sample provider, not from assay-based typing. Overall study outcomes, separate from this receptor: Clinical and demographic metadata were provided uncurated, with the amount varying by source and participant.

The immunoSEQ Assay, a bias-controlled multiplex PCR, was used to amplify TCRbeta CDR3 regions from genomic DNA. The published analysis was carried out like this. Within the assay, amplification of reference gene primers was used to estimate how many nucleated cells each sample contained. To quantify the absolute abundance of each unique TCRbeta CDR3 rearrangement, sequence reads were collapsed and filtered. For each sample, productive Simpson clonality was calculated as the square root of Simpson's diversity index over productive rearrangements. TCRdb took this table from immuneACCESS and kept in-frame rearrangements with V and J called. Such tables lack part of the clones; where checked against another copy, unresolved V genes explain under half of the gap, and the rest is unexplained. The D gene and trimming were derived from the DNA, and the V and J assignments and clone size from that table. In this sample the table shows more than 100,000 clones, more than 70% of which occur a single time. About 1.5% of the sample is in the top ten clones.

Each collaborating institution followed its own protocols to collect whole blood in K2EDTA tubes. For TCRbeta analysis, collaborators shipped samples in one of three forms: frozen whole blood, isolated PBMCs, or DNA extracted from either of those sample types. The chain joins TRBV15 to TRBJ2-1, with TRBD2 perhaps the D gene, on 6 matching bases. Sequenced sample: peripheral blood. This TCR derives from a man in his sixties with acute or convalescent COVID-19. The CDR3 sequence is CATSRREVYNEQFF. The bases read TGTGCCACCAGCCGGAGGGAGGTATACAATGAGCAGTTCTTC.